Below, 9 T cell receptor beta chains from the same sample are listed, as sequenced in a study of T cells after yellow fever vaccination. TCRdb recomputed calls from the 5' RACE reads with MiXCR, one row per CDR3 protein. The sample holds about 5,800 distinct CDR3 sequences, 6.5% seen once. The sample was PBMCs, either bulk or a sorted T-cell subset (CD4+, CD8+, memory, or dextramer-sorted; not recorded which), taken around 15 days after the first yellow fever vaccination. The receptors originated from a man aged 18 to 30 who received the YFV17D yellow fever vaccine.

Relative to its sample, this clonotype is large. The V gene is TRBV12-3 or TRBV12-4, the J gene TRBJ1-2; D is ambiguous. This CDR3 has 13 amino acids. V was clipped by 6 bases and J by 7 bases, with 15 bases between them. CDR3 loop: CASSQNPPGGYTF. DNA for the CDR3: TGTGCCAGCAGCCAAAACCCCCCCGGTGGCTACACCTTC.

The chain joins TRBV6-2 or TRBV6-3 to TRBJ2-5; 10 bases align to TRBD2. The V segment lost 0 bases and the J segment 4 bases; nucleotides outside the gene matches: 5. Germline V gene data show CDR1 as MNHEY and CDR2 as SVGEGT. The CDR3 runs to 16 residues. Written as DNA, the CDR3 is TGTGCCAGCAGTTACTCTAGCGGGGGGATACCAGAGACCCAGTACTTC. Amino acid sequence: CASSYSSGGIPETQYF.

This clonotype showed up many times. V and J are TRBV3-1 and TRBJ2-5; D is ambiguous. Germline CDR1 reads LGHDT; CDR2 reads YNNKEL (reference sequence). Trimming removed 7 bases from V and 5 bases from J, with 14 bases in between. The CDR3 length is 13 residues. Here the CDR3 reads CASNSPLGETQYF. The CDR3 DNA is TGTGCCAGCAACAGCCCCCTAGGGGAGACCCAGTACTTC.

This clonotype was seen repeatedly, ten times or more. The V and J genes are TRBV5-1 and TRBJ2-5, with TRBD2 as a possible D gene (6 bases). The germline gives CDR1 SGHRS, CDR2 YFSETQ. The germline V and J ends were trimmed by 4 bases and 2 bases, with 6 bases remaining between them. This CDR3 spans 12 amino acids. CDR3 protein: CASSGGQETQYF. In DNA, the CDR3 is TGCGCCAGCAGCGGGGGGCAAGAGACCCAGTACTTC.

This clonotype was counted many times. The chain joins TRBV4-3 to TRBJ2-3, with a tentative D call TRBD2 (6 bases). Per germline, CDR1 LGHNA and CDR2 YSLEER. With 0 bases removed from V and 0 bases from J, the gap between germline ends came to 13 bases. This CDR3 has 17 residues. The chain's CDR3 is CASSQDSDYTSTDTQYF. The CDR3 DNA reads TGCGCCAGCAGCCAAGATTCGGACTACACTAGCACAGATACGCAGTATTTT.

Ten or more counts support this clonotype. The genes are TRBV6-5 and TRBJ2-5; the match to TRBD1 covers 8 bases. Germline V gene sequence: CDR1 MNHEY, CDR2 SVGAGI. The V segment lost 0 bases and the J segment 6 bases; nucleotides outside the gene matches: 9. The CDR3 runs 16 residues. The CDR3: CASSYSTGQGQKTQYF. CDR3 DNA sequence: TGTGCCAGCAGTTACTCGACCGGACAGGGTCAGAAGACCCAGTACTTC.

This clonotype came up many times. The CDR3 here is CASYRAGAKEQFF. The DNA of the CDR3 is TGTGCCAGTTACCGAGCGGGGGCAAAGGAGCAGTTCTTC. This chain uses TRBV6-6 with TRBJ2-1, with 8 bases that match TRBD2. Germline V gives CDR1 MNHNY, CDR2 SVGAGI (reference sequence). V trimming: 9 bases; J trimming: 10 bases; junction bases outside the gene matches: 11. CDR3 length: 13 amino acids.

This clonotype was seen repeatedly, ten times or more. The chain is built from TRBV24-1 and TRBJ2-3, with 10 nucleotides matching TRBD2. The CDR3 totals 16 residues. CDR1 is KGHDR and CDR2 is SFDVKD in the germline V gene. Germline trimming cut 0 bases from V and 2 bases from J; bases unmatched to any gene: 1. For the CDR3, the DNA is TGTGCCACCAGTGATTTGCTAGCGGGGGACACAGATACGCAGTATTTT. Its protein product is CATSDLLAGDTDTQYF.

This clonotype was seen ten or more times. The J gene is TRBJ1-2, the V gene TRBV20-1; D perhaps matches TRBD1 (6 bases). With 5 bases removed from V and 5 bases from J, the gap between germline ends came to 12 bases. Germline lookup yields CDR1 DFQATT and CDR2 SNEGSKA (reference sequence). This CDR3 is 12 amino acids long. The CDR3 DNA is TGCAGTGCTGTGACAGGCTTATATGGCTACACCTTC. Its translation: CSAVTGLYGYTF.